This paragraph reports one T cell receptor (beta chain). The data originate from a study of blood T cell repertoires in COVID-19. TCRdb's copy holds only in-frame clones and misses some; the assay was immunoSEQ multiplex PCR. Of approximately 200,000 clones listed, around 83% are singletons. Sequencing used peripheral blood. The origin of this receptor is a woman aged 25 to 39 with active or convalescent COVID-19.

CDR3 bases: TGTGCCAGCAGCCCAGATGTAAAATATAGCAATCAGCCCCAGCATTTT. It yields the protein CASSPDVKYSNQPQHF. The gene calls are TRBV7-2 and TRBJ1-5; D is unresolved. CDR3 length: 16 residues. The germline V and J ends were trimmed by 5 bases and 0 bases, with 14 bases remaining between them. The germline CDR1 and CDR2 sequences are SGHTA and FQGNSA.